This T cell receptor beta chain comes out of a study of blood T cell repertoires in COVID-19. Across the whole study: Whether acute or convalescent, the COVID-19 samples came from the United States, Italy and Spain. PBMCs, B-cell-depleted T cells, or T cells were the source of the cDNA or gDNA that made up the material.

Trimming removed 4 bases from V and 6 bases from J; junction bases left unmatched: 5. This CDR3 is 15 amino acids long. Looked up from germline, CDR1 is SGHTA and CDR2 is FQGNSA. Authors' data handling: Cell counts per sample came from amplifying reference gene primers. Data came from immunoSEQ multiplex PCR; TCRdb stores just in-frame clones and leaves some out. Clone size and the V and J calls come from that table; the DNA yielded D and trimming. The table shows 35,000 to 50,000 clones, with about 91% occurring only once. The chain couples TRBV7-2 to TRBJ1-6; 8 positions match TRBD1. The sequencing input was peripheral blood. This TCR derives from a human donor in a cohort sampled during active COVID-19. Written as DNA, the CDR3 is TGTGCCAGCAGCTCGCGGACAGGGTCTAATTCACCCCTCCACTTT. Protein product: CASSSRTGSNSPLHF.